The 18 T cell receptor beta chains reported below all come from one sample, sequenced in a study of CD8 T cells in Susac syndrome. cDNA came from 0.5 to 1 ug RNA primed by random hexamers. Each CDR3 protein gets one entry after TCRdb re-called the immunoSEQ multiplex PCR reads with MiXCR. The sample holds under 200,000 distinct CDR3 sequences; approximately 95% are singletons and the top ten take around 0.12%. Sequences were obtained from CD4+ T cells from PBMCs. Receptor source: a human donor with Susac syndrome.

The V and J genes are TRBV27 and TRBJ2-1; tentative D call: TRBD1 (5 bases). CDR3 length: 16 residues. Germline V CDR1 and CDR2: MNHEY, SMNVEV (reference sequence). V was trimmed by 6 bases and J by 4 bases, leaving 19 bases between them. The CDR3 coding sequence is TGTGCCAGCAGCCCACAGGACCCATCCCCTTACAATGAGCAGTTCTTC. Amino acids: CASSPQDPSPYNEQFF.

The V and J genes are TRBV12-3 or TRBV12-4 and TRBJ1-2; D gene uncertain. This CDR3 spans 13 amino acids. V was trimmed by 5 bases and J by 8 bases, leaving 15 bases between them. The CDR3 region is CASSPRGNGGYTF. The DNA of the CDR3 is TGTGCCAGCAGTCCCAGAGGCAATGGGGGCTACACCTTC.

CDR3 nucleotides: TGTGCCACCAGCAGAGCCTTGGCTACAGATACGCAGTATTTT. Its protein is CATSRALATDTQYF. This chain links TRBV15 with TRBJ2-3; D ambiguous. The CDR3 is 14 amino acids. CDR1 is LNHNV and CDR2 is YYDKDF in the germline V gene (reference sequence). Trimming removed 1 base at V and 3 bases at J, with 8 bases between.

The chain has TRBV4-3 and TRBJ2-1; D might be TRBD2 (5 bases). Trimming stripped 0 bases from V and 6 bases from J, with 15 bases between. From germline, CDR1 is LGHNA and CDR2 YSLEER. CDR3 length equals 16 residues. This chain's CDR3 is CASSQDPGIRSNEQFF. Here the CDR3 DNA reads TGCGCCAGCAGCCAAGATCCCGGGATCCGGAGCAATGAGCAGTTCTTC.

This rearrangement joins TRBV3-1 to TRBJ2-7; 12 bases align to TRBD1. V lost 6 bases, J lost 3 bases, and 6 bases stayed unmatched. This CDR3 contains 15 residues. Germline V gene data show CDR1 as LGHDT and CDR2 as YNNKEL (reference sequence). The CDR3 is CASSPRDRGLYEQYF. The CDR3 DNA reads TGTGCCAGCAGTCCCCGGGACAGGGGGCTCTACGAGCAGTACTTC.

This rearrangement joins TRBV29-1 to TRBJ2-3, with D uncertain. V lost 6 bases, J lost 1 base, and 8 bases lay in between. Germline V gene lookup returns CDR1 SQVTM and CDR2 ANQGSEA. This CDR3 is built from 12 residues. The CDR3 loop is CSVRVGTDTQYF. CDR3 DNA sequence: TGCAGCGTCCGGGTGGGCACAGATACGCAGTATTTT.

This chain's CDR3 is CASSRPTSGRTGEQYF. CDR3 DNA: TGTGCCAGCAGCCGACCTACTAGCGGGAGGACCGGCGAGCAGTACTTC. V and J are TRBV6-2 or TRBV6-3 and TRBJ2-7; 12 bases fit TRBD2. The CDR3 has 16 residues. With 6 bases clipped from V and 6 bases from J, the junction kept 12 bases outside the gene matches. Germline V gene sequence: CDR1 MNHEY, CDR2 SVGEGT.

This chain connects TRBV20-1 to TRBJ2-1; 7 bases line up with TRBD2. The CDR3 is made up of 16 amino acids. Germline values: CDR1 DFQATT, CDR2 SNEGSKA (reference sequence). Trimming cost V 2 bases and J 2 bases; bases outside gene matches: 9. CDR3 in amino acids: CSARSFEAGAYNEQFF. As DNA, the CDR3 is TGCAGTGCTAGATCTTTTGAGGCGGGAGCCTACAATGAGCAGTTCTTC.

The chain carries TRBV7-8 and TRBJ1-2; the match to TRBD1 covers 8 bases. The CDR3 has 15 amino acids. The germline CDR1 and CDR2 sequences are SGHVS and FQNEAQ. Losses at the gene ends were 4 bases for V and 8 bases for J; bases not matched to a gene: 12. The CDR3 region has the DNA TGTGCCAGCAGCTACCCAGGACAGGGCTCGGGGGGCTACACCTTC. Translating gives CASSYPGQGSGGYTF.

The CDR3, as DNA: TGCAGCGTTGGAGACAGTCAAGAGACCCAGTACTTC. Its translation is CSVGDSQETQYF. The rearrangement links TRBV29-1 to TRBJ2-5; possible D gene TRBD1, 5 bases. V was pared by 4 bases and J by 2 bases, with 8 bases between. Germline V gene data show CDR1 as SQVTM and CDR2 as ANQGSEA. This CDR3 has 12 amino acids.

The chain joins TRBV9 to TRBJ2-7; D unclear. The CDR3 covers 15 residues. The germline CDR1 and CDR2 sequences are SGDLS and YYNGEE. V was clipped by 1 base and J by 1 base, with 12 bases between them. The CDR3 DNA sequence: TGTGCCAGCAGCGTAACTCCCTTCGGTTCCTACGAGCAGTACTTC. Residues: CASSVTPFGSYEQYF.

J is TRBJ2-1 and V is TRBV20-1, with D perhaps matching TRBD2 (6 bases). With 0 bases removed from V and 0 bases from J, the gap between germline ends came to 18 bases. CDR1 DFQATT and CDR2 SNEGSKA come from the germline V gene (reference sequence). The CDR3 totals 18 residues. CDR3 protein: CSARDHGARGGSYNEQFF. In DNA form, the CDR3 reads TGCAGTGCTAGAGATCATGGCGCTAGGGGAGGCTCCTACAATGAGCAGTTCTTC.

This clonotype was observed once. The J gene is TRBJ2-1, the V gene TRBV20-1; maybe TRBD1 (6 bases). Trimming cost V 2 bases and J 6 bases, with 11 bases left between them. This CDR3 is 13 amino acids long. The V gene's germline CDR1 is DFQATT and CDR2 SNEGSKA (reference sequence). In nucleotides, the CDR3 is TGCAGTGCTAGACCTCGGACAGTCAATGAGCAGTTCTTC. This codes for CSARPRTVNEQFF.

The gene calls are TRBV4-2 and TRBJ2-5; D assignment may be TRBD1 or TRBD2 (6 bases each). The CDR3 contains 15 residues. V lost 1 base to trimming and J lost 5 bases, with 14 bases between them. From germline, CDR1 is LGHNA and CDR2 YNFKEQ. The CDR3, as DNA: TGTGCCAGCAGCCAAGGTGGGGGGCCGGGCGAGACCCAGTACTTC. Encoded protein: CASSQGGGPGETQYF.

The chain has TRBV20-1 and TRBJ1-6; a weak D match, TRBD1 (6 bases). Looked up from germline, CDR1 is DFQATT and CDR2 is SNEGSKA (reference sequence). Trimming stripped 0 bases from V and 16 bases from J, with 19 bases between. The CDR3 totals 14 residues. The DNA for the CDR3 is TGCAGTGCTAGAGATTGGGTCCGGGACACAGTTCTCCACTTT. Its translation: CSARDWVRDTVLHF.

This chain uses TRBV7-9 with TRBJ1-2; 7 nucleotides match TRBD1. In germline, CDR1 is SEHNR, CDR2 FQNEAQ (reference sequence). The J segment lost 7 bases and the V segment lost 4 bases, leaving 15 bases of the junction unmatched. The CDR3 has 16 residues. CDR3 protein: CASSSLAISGGTGYTF. CDR3 sequence (DNA): TGTGCCAGCAGCTCGTTGGCCATTTCAGGGGGGACTGGCTACACCTTC.

The CDR3 region is CAISVEGTEAFF. CDR3 DNA: TGTGCCATCAGTGTTGAGGGCACTGAAGCTTTCTTT. V is TRBV10-3 and J is TRBJ1-1; D uncertain. Trimming removed 4 bases from V and 4 bases from J, with 7 bases in between. Germline V gene data show CDR1 as ENHRY and CDR2 as SYGVKD. This CDR3 is 12 amino acids long.

This chain connects TRBV7-2 to TRBJ2-7; D is unresolved. CDR1 SGHTA and CDR2 FQGNSA come from the germline V gene. V lost 4 bases to trimming and J lost 4 bases, with 8 bases between them. The CDR3 is 12 residues long. CDR3 amino acids: CASSSRRYEQYF. The DNA for the CDR3 is TGTGCCAGCAGCTCCCGGAGATACGAGCAGTACTTC. The full variable domain, with the rest looked up from reference TRBV7-2 and TRBJ2-7, is GAGVSQSPSNKVTEKGKDVELRCDPISGHTALYWYRQSLGQGLEFLIYFQGNSAPDKSGLPSDRFSAERTGGSVSTLTIQRTQQEDSAVYLCASSSRRYEQYFGPGTRLTVT.